Below, one T cell receptor beta chain is given with its context. CDR1 and CDR2 (germline): SGHTA, FQGNSA. V shed 1 base, J shed 0 bases, and the junction held 5 bases outside the gene matches. This CDR3 comprises 18 residues. This entry is derived from a study of T cells in localized non-small cell lung cancer. TCRdb's copy holds only in-frame clones and misses some; the assay was immunoSEQ multiplex PCR. The sample lists about 26,000 clones, approximately 90% occurring once. This specimen was peripheral blood, taken before any cancer treatment. The V gene is TRBV7-2, the J gene TRBJ2-1, with 11 bases matching TRBD2. This clonotype was sampled from a female donor of 60 years or more with stage II squamous cell lung carcinoma. The CDR3 is CASSLVSSGRSSYNEQFF. CDR3 sequence (DNA): TGTGCCAGCAGCTTAGTTTCTAGCGGGAGGAGCTCCTACAATGAGCAGTTCTTC.